This T cell receptor (beta chain) was observed in a study of CD8 T cells in ankylosing spondylitis. Germline V gives CDR1 SGHTA, CDR2 FQGNSA. The CDR3 contains 16 residues. V gave up 1 base and J gave up 0 bases, with 11 bases separating them. Findings and caveats of the study: There was reportedly significant enrichment of clones that were disease-linked in matched ankylosing spondylitis synovial fluid. Several highly homologous variants made up a TCR beta motif, and this motif appeared characteristic of ankylosing spondylitis blood. CD8+ by phenotype, disease-linked clones were relatively rare in peripheral blood.

This clonotype appeared many times. The target antigen is unknown. Using quantitative 5'-RACE with molecular barcodes, the authors made TCR beta libraries. Using its own MiXCR run on the 5' RACE reads, TCRdb lists one record per CDR3 protein. Here the sample spans roughly 230,000 distinct CDR3 sequences, more than 15% being singletons. The receptor was isolated from a male donor with ankylosing spondylitis or in good health (not recorded which). The sample consisted of blood, either unsorted or a sorted T cell fraction (not recorded which). V gene TRBV7-2 combines with J gene TRBJ2-3; tentative D call: TRBD2 (5 bases). The CDR3 reads CASSLVVASSTDTQYF. Written as DNA, the CDR3 is TGTGCCAGCAGCTTAGTGGTAGCGTCTAGCACAGATACGCAGTATTTT.